The rows below give T cell receptor beta chains drawn from one sample of a study of cytomegalovirus exposure and HLA in healthy donors. The repertoire was sequenced with immunoSEQ multiplex PCR; TCRdb's copy has only in-frame clones and lacks some. The sample contains roughly 78,000 clones, around 60% of which appear only once. Sequenced: PBMCs. The receptor set was obtained from a man aged 25-45 years in good health and CMV-seropositive. Each CDR3 is given with its conserved first and last residue. The size field is filled for only some rows; it gives once, few, many or a size class.

TRBV7-2,15,.,CASSYRGGRWNEQFF
TRBV19,14,.,CASSSPGQSYGYTF
TRBV30,11,few,CAWSKGGTQYF
TRBV27,14,.,CASSSPTRTDTQYF
TRBV19,13,once,CASSMSSYNEQFF
TRBV30,13,.,CAWGTGRGGEAFF
TRBV19,13,.,CASSSYYQETQYF
TRBV6-5,15,.,CASSKLVSGANVLTF
TRBV7-9,14,.,CASSLVQSVHEQYF
TRBV7-2,14,.,CASSLGVASNTIYF
TRBV9,17,once,CASTNRESHSGANVLTF
TRBV7-6,14,few,CASSLGTGGEPQHF
TRBV19,14,once,CATRTSGSSYEQYF
TRBV28,16,.,CASSLETSGGTDTQYF
TRBV11-3,15,few,CASSPDRTRPYEQYF
TRBV4-2,14,.,CASSQEEQNTEAFF
TRBV19,16,medium-sized,CASSISYDSSNQPQHF
TRBV28,13,.,CASSLSTGYEQYF
TRBV27,13,few,CASRAGGSQPQHF
TRBV28,13,.,CASSSAGGYGYTF
TRBV5-6,15,once,CASSFGTGDNQPQHF
TRBV28,19,.,CASSPLGSGDRLAKNIQYF
TRBV7-8,13,few,CASSFNRDPGYTF
TRBV28,14,.,CASSGSGRNTEAFF
TRBV5-1,12,.,CASSLTSREQYF
TRBV5-4,16,once,CASSDRGRSGANVLTF
TRBV5-4,15,.,CASSAKGDQNQPQHF
TRBV6-4,15,.,CASSAWGKRNTEAFF